Described below is a single TCR beta chain sequence and its context. Antigen unknown. More than 7.5 x 10^4 naive or memory CD4+ cells were cultured with CEF peptides for around eleven days. Sequencing was performed with immunoSEQ multiplex PCR; in TCRdb, only in-frame clones are kept and a portion is missing. The table shows 30,000 to 45,000 clones, with about three quarters occurring only once. Trimming took 3 bases from V and 6 from J; bases not matched to a gene: 15. Per the germline V gene, CDR1 is SGDLS and CDR2 is YYNGEE. The CDR3 totals 17 residues. The data originate from a study of CD4 T cells in relation to SARS-CoV-2 and coronaviruses. Across the study: ViraFEST: approximately nine-day antigen culture of PBMCs, then TCR beta CDR3 sequencing.

This clonotype was sampled from an adult with COVID-19. Material: memory CD4+ T cells from PBMCs, cultured in vitro. The chain employs TRBV9 and TRBJ2-1, with 7 bases matching TRBD2. CDR3 sequence reads: CASSAHPGGRAANEQFF. The CDR3 bases are TGTGCCAGCAGCGCCCATCCAGGTGGGAGGGCCGCCAATGAGCAGTTCTTC.